This T cell receptor beta chain emerged from a study of blood T cell repertoires in COVID-19. Sequencing used immunoSEQ multiplex PCR; TCRdb keeps in-frame clones, though not all of them. The repertoire includes 470,000 or so clones, roughly 87% of them detected once, and almost 2% sits in the top ten. Trimming cost V 3 bases and J 1 base; bases outside gene matches: 5. Germline V gives CDR1 SQVTM, CDR2 ANQGSEA. This CDR3 spans 14 amino acids. Recruitment covered over 20 US areas and drew participants whose ages spanned about 18 to 100 years. The specimen was PBMCs or T cells enriched from blood (not recorded which). The TCR sequence derives from a woman under 30 with acute COVID-19. The V gene is TRBV29-1, the J gene TRBJ2-5, with TRBD1 identical over 7 bases. The CDR3 is CSVDPQGTQETQYF. The CDR3 nucleotides read TGCAGCGTTGACCCACAGGGGACCCAAGAGACCCAGTACTTC.